Below, 26 T cell receptor beta chains from the same sample are listed, as sequenced in a study of blood T cell repertoires in COVID-19. Method: immunoSEQ multiplex PCR; TCRdb's copy keeps in-frame clones and lacks some. The sample holds some 180,000 clones; roughly 90% are singletons and the top ten take 0.53%. The sample taken for sequencing was peripheral blood. Receptor source: a man in his forties or fifties with acute or convalescent COVID-19.

The rearrangement uses TRBV19 and TRBJ1-5; 7 positions agree with TRBD1. The CDR3 extends over 18 amino acids. From germline, CDR1 is LNHDA and CDR2 SQIVND (reference sequence). J was trimmed by 2 bases and V by 3 bases; bases with no gene match: 13. The CDR3 DNA is TGTGCCAGTAGTATTTTGTTGCGGGACAGCCAGGGCAATCAGCCCCAGCATTTT. Its translation: CASSILLRDSQGNQPQHF.

J is TRBJ2-3 and V is TRBV5-1, with TRBD2 identical over 16 bases. There are 16 residues in the CDR3. Germline assignment: CDR1 SGHRS and CDR2 YFSETQ. The trim removed 2 bases at V and 6 bases at J, leaving 3 bases unmatched. DNA for the CDR3: TGCGCCAGCAGCTTACCGGGACTAGCGGGAGGGGATACGCAGTATTTT. It translates to CASSLPGLAGGDTQYF. The entire variable domain, with the rest obtained from reference TRBV5-1 and TRBJ2-3, is as follows: KAGVTQTPRYLIKTRGQQVTLSCSPISGHRSVSWYQQTPGQGLQFLFEYFSETQRNKGNFPGRFSGRQFSNSRSEMNVSTLELGDSALYLCASSLPGLAGGDTQYFGPGTRLTVL.

V and J are TRBV6-1 and TRBJ2-3, with D possibly being TRBD1 (6 bases). Per the germline V gene, CDR1 is MNHNS and CDR2 is SASEGT. The CDR3 contains 13 residues. Trimming pared 3 bases from V and 8 bases from J, leaving 12 bases between. The CDR3, as DNA: TGTGCCAGCAGTGATGACAGGTCGGGTACGCAGTATTTT. Protein product: CASSDDRSGTQYF.

This clone has only a few counts. The chain uses TRBV18 and TRBJ1-2; 7 nucleotides match TRBD1. Germline V gene data show CDR1 as KGHSH and CDR2 as LQKENI. The V and J ends lost 5 bases and 6 bases, in that order; junction bases with no gene match: 9. The CDR3 sequence is 14 residues long. In DNA, the CDR3 is TGTGCCAGCTCAGCTAGACAGGGCTTGGATGGCTACACCTTC. It specifies CASSARQGLDGYTF.

The chain couples TRBV10-3 to TRBJ2-7, with TRBD2 identical over 7 bases. Unmatched junction bases numbered 8, after V lost 8 bases and J lost 1 base. CDR1 ENHRY and CDR2 SYGVKD come from the germline V gene. CDR3 length: 14 residues. The CDR3: CAIALSSGSYEQYF. DNA of the CDR3: TGTGCCATCGCCTTGTCTAGCGGATCCTACGAGCAGTACTTC.

The chain is built from TRBV5-4 and TRBJ1-5; TRBD1 aligns across 9 bases. The V segment lost 0 bases and the J segment 5 bases; nucleotides outside the gene matches: 0. The CDR3 runs to 14 residues. Germline CDR1 reads SGHNT; CDR2 reads YYREEE (reference sequence). CDR3 DNA: TGTGCCAGCAGCTTGGGGACAGGGGATCAGCCCCAGCATTTT. It translates to CASSLGTGDQPQHF.

The sample holds a few counts of this clone. CDR3 residues: CASSLILAGVTQYF. The CDR3 coding sequence is TGTGCCAGCAGTTTGATACTAGCGGGGGTTACGCAGTATTTT. The chain has TRBV28 and TRBJ2-3, with 11 bases matching TRBD2. CDR1 and CDR2 from the germline V gene are MDHEN and SYDVKM. V dropped 3 bases and J dropped 8; count of bases not matched to a gene: 4. This CDR3 contains 14 residues.

The chain is built from TRBV7-6 and TRBJ2-1, with 11 bases matching TRBD1. V gave up 3 bases and J gave up 9 bases; unmatched junction bases: 13. CDR1 SGHVS and CDR2 FNYEAQ come from the germline V gene. The CDR3 runs 17 residues. CDR3 bases: TGTGCCAGCAGCTTTTTTTCCTCCGGGACAGGGGGTCGTGAGCAGTTCTTC. Its protein product is CASSFFSSGTGGREQFF. Filled out from reference TRBV7-6 and TRBJ2-1, the complete variable domain reads GAGVSQSPRYKVTKRGQDVALRCDPISGHVSLYWYRQALGQGPEFLTYFNYEAQQDKSGLPNDRFSAERPEGSISTLTIQRTEQRDSAMYRCASSFFSSGTGGREQFFGPGTRLTVL.

In its sample, this clone was seen a few times. This rearrangement joins TRBV15 to TRBJ1-4; tentatively, D is TRBD1 (6 bases). CDR3 length equals 16 residues. The germline gives CDR1 LNHNV, CDR2 YYDKDF (reference sequence). V lost 3 bases and J 5 bases, leaving 16 bases between the germline ends. CDR3 protein: CATSRTRQAENEKLFF. Written as DNA, the CDR3 is TGTGCCACCAGCAGGACCAGACAGGCGGAAAATGAAAAACTGTTTTTT.

The rearrangement joins TRBV30 to TRBJ1-2; 7 nucleotides match TRBD1. In germline, CDR1 is GTSNPN, CDR2 SVGIG (reference sequence). After removal of 4 bases from V and 4 bases from J, the junction contained 6 bases not matched to a gene. The CDR3 runs 13 residues. The CDR3 bases are TGTGCCTGGAAAAGGGACAGACCCTATGGCTACACCTTC. Translation gives CAWKRDRPYGYTF.

The gene calls are TRBV6-5 and TRBJ2-7; 7 nucleotides align to TRBD1. V lost 6 bases and J lost 1; bases outside the gene matches: 6. Germline V gene data show CDR1 as MNHEY and CDR2 as SVGAGI. This CDR3 is 14 amino acids long. The CDR3 DNA sequence: TGTGCCAGCAGCCGGGACAGAATATCCTACGAGCAGTACTTC. Amino acid sequence: CASSRDRISYEQYF.

The chain couples TRBV11-2 to TRBJ2-6; D gene unclear. Germline lookup yields CDR1 SGHAT and CDR2 FQNNGV. The CDR3 runs 15 residues. Trimming took off 5 bases at V and 0 bases at J, with 8 bases between the two ends. CDR3: CASSPPYSGANVLTF. For the CDR3, the DNA is TGTGCCAGCAGCCCTCCGTACTCTGGGGCCAACGTCCTGACTTTC.

This chain links TRBV2 with TRBJ1-4, with no clear D. V was trimmed by 8 bases and J by 5 bases, leaving 12 bases between them. The CDR3 covers 13 residues. Germline loops: CDR1 SNHLY, CDR2 FYNNEI. CDR3 residues: CASRLVLNEKLFF. The CDR3 bases are TGTGCCAGCCGACTGGTCTTAAATGAAAAACTGTTTTTT.

The J gene is TRBJ1-6, the V gene TRBV10-3; D is possibly TRBD1 (5 bases). This CDR3 comprises 16 residues. Germline V gene sequence: CDR1 ENHRY, CDR2 SYGVKD. Trimming removed 2 bases from V and 0 bases from J, with 8 bases in between. For the CDR3, the DNA is TGTGCCATCAGTGAGGGAGGGGACTCCTATAATTCACCCCTCCACTTT. Protein: CAISEGGDSYNSPLHF.

The rearrangement joins TRBV5-4 to TRBJ2-3; TRBD2 is a possible D gene (6 bases). There are 14 residues in the CDR3. CDR1 and CDR2 from the germline V gene are SGHNT and YYREEE (reference sequence). V gave up 1 base and J gave up 2 bases, with 8 bases separating them. The CDR3 bases are TGTGCCAGCAGCTTGTCGGGGGACACAGATACGCAGTATTTT. Translated: CASSLSGDTDTQYF.

The chain combines TRBV19 with TRBJ2-4; D might be TRBD1 (6 bases). CDR3 length: 20 residues. Germline CDR1 LNHDA, CDR2 SQIVND (reference sequence). Trimming removed 7 bases at V and 0 bases at J, with 28 bases between. CDR3 residues: CASITGVLRGSLLAKNIQYF. DNA for the CDR3: TGTGCCAGTATTACTGGGGTTTTGAGGGGGAGTTTGCTAGCCAAAAACATTCAGTACTTC.

The chain combines TRBV11-2 with TRBJ2-1, with TRBD2 identical over 12 bases. Trimming cost V 5 bases and J 7 bases; bases outside gene matches: 6. The CDR3 loop spans 15 amino acids. Germline V gives CDR1 SGHAT, CDR2 FQNNGV. The CDR3 here is CASSPASGGGNEQFF. In nucleotides, the CDR3 is TGTGCCAGCAGCCCCGCTAGCGGGGGGGGGAATGAGCAGTTCTTC.

The J gene is TRBJ1-3, the V gene TRBV30; 8 bases are shared with TRBD1. Germline V gene data show CDR1 as GTSNPN and CDR2 as SVGIG (reference sequence). This CDR3 contains 14 residues. Germline trimming cut 8 bases from V and 0 bases from J; bases unmatched to any gene: 6. The DNA of the CDR3 is TGTGCCGGGAACAGGGGGACCTCTGGAAACACCATATATTTT. Translation: CAGNRGTSGNTIYF.

V is TRBV10-2 and J is TRBJ2-5, with 8 nucleotides matching TRBD1. Trimming took 2 bases from V and 4 from J; bases not matched to a gene: 0. The CDR3 is 13 residues long. CDR1 is WSHSY, CDR2 SAAADI, per germline. The DNA for the CDR3 is TGCGCCAGCAGTGAGCAGGGGGCAGAGACCCAGTACTTC. This translates into CASSEQGAETQYF.

This chain joins TRBV30 and TRBJ2-7; 12 bases are shared with TRBD1. The ends lost 2 bases at V and 4 bases at J; junction bases unmatched: 9. Germline values: CDR1 GTSNPN, CDR2 SVGIG (reference sequence). The length of the CDR3 is 16 residues. The CDR3: CAWSTGTGGAGYEQYF. As DNA, the CDR3 is TGTGCCTGGAGTACCGGGACAGGGGGCGCCGGTTACGAGCAGTACTTC.

V is TRBV7-9 and J is TRBJ2-7; 9 nucleotides agree with TRBD1. The CDR3 loop spans 19 amino acids. Unmatched junction bases numbered 15, after V lost 0 bases and J lost 3 bases. The V gene's germline CDR1 is SEHNR and CDR2 FQNEAQ (reference sequence). The CDR3 DNA is TGTGCCAGCAGCTTAGCGCCGGGACAGGGCCAGTTCAACCTCTACGAGCAGTACTTC. Encoded protein: CASSLAPGQGQFNLYEQYF.

The V gene is TRBV12-3 or TRBV12-4, the J gene TRBJ2-5; D is unresolved. V was shortened by 6 bases and J by 9 bases, with 17 bases between the two germline ends. The CDR3 length is 13 residues. CDR3 loop: CASSLSEESSQYF. DNA of the CDR3: TGTGCCAGCAGCCTGTCAGAAGAATCATCCCAGTACTTC.

The genes are TRBV7-8 and TRBJ1-6; 7 nucleotides match TRBD1. This CDR3 comprises 14 residues. The V gene's germline CDR1 is SGHVS and CDR2 FQNEAQ. V was pared by 5 bases and J by 7 bases, with 5 bases of the junction left unmatched. The CDR3 DNA follows: TGTGCCAGCAGCCCTGACAGGGTAAATTCACCCCTCCACTTT. Translated: CASSPDRVNSPLHF. Together with reference TRBV7-8 and TRBJ1-6, the CDR3 gives the full variable domain: GAGVSQSPRYKVAKRGQDVALRCDPISGHVSLFWYQQALGQGPEFLTYFQNEAQLDKSGLPSDRFFAERPEGSVSTLKIQRTQQEDSAVYLCASSPDRVNSPLHFGNGTRLTVT.

A few counts support this clone. The chain uses TRBV11-1 and TRBJ2-1; 10 positions agree with TRBD1. After removal of 5 bases from V and 9 bases from J, the junction contained 10 bases not matched to a gene. The length of the CDR3 is 15 residues. Germline CDR1 reads SGHAT; CDR2 reads FQDESV (reference sequence). CDR3 in amino acids: CASSQDGQGVFEQFF. CDR3 DNA sequence: TGTGCCAGCAGCCAAGATGGACAGGGGGTTTTTGAGCAGTTCTTC.

The chain links TRBV4-1 to TRBJ1-4, with D perhaps TRBD1 (6 bases). This CDR3 has 16 residues. Trimming cost V 4 bases and J 8 bases, with 20 bases left between them. Germline CDR1 is MGHRA and CDR2 is YSYEKL. CDR3 DNA: TGCGCCAGCAGCCCTAGACAGGAGGAGATAAGGGAAAAACTGTTTTTT. It translates to CASSPRQEEIREKLFF.

The gene calls are TRBV11-2 and TRBJ1-1, with a possible D match to TRBD1 (6 bases). Germline assignment: CDR1 SGHAT and CDR2 FQNNGV. The CDR3 length is 17 residues. V lost 7 bases to trimming and J lost 6 bases, with 27 bases between them. The DNA of the CDR3 is TGTGCCAGCAACAATGGGGCAGGAGAGGGGGTCGAGGCTGAAGCTTTCTTT. Its translation is CASNNGAGEGVEAEAFF.